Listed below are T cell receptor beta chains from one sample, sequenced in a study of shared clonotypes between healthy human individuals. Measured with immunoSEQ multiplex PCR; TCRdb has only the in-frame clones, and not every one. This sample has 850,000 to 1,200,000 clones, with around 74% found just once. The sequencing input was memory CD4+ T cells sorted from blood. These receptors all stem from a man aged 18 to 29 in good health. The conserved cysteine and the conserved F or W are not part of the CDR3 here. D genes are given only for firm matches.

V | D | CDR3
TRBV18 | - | ASSPQNEKLF
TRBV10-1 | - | ASSDPGANVLT
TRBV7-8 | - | ASSLATQVGEPQH
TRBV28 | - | ASSILDSNYGYT
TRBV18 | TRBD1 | ASSQGQGLNTEAF
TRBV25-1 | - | ASSAAVSGQTRYNEQF
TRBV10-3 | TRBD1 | AISEIRQGAGELF
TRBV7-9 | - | ASSHATGTPYEQY
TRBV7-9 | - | ASSLRGEAF
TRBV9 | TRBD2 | ASSGLVAGANNEQF
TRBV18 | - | ASSPTATHGYT
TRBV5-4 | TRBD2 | ASSDSGRAINEQY
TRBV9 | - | ASSVRTNAEAF
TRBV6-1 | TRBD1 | ASSGQGNTEAF
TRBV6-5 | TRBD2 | ASSYGGSGLYNEQF
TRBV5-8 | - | ASSRSGTNTGELF
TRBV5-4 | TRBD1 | ASSNPTGGDSPLH
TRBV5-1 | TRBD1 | ASSHGQGIAHEQY
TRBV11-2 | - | ASSRRDITGASPLH
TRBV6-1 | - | ASRLSEGNTIY
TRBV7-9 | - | ASSSGNRAYEQY
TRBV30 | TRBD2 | AWSSPGLAGEHTDTQY
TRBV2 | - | ASSLQGNTEAF
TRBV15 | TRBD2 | ATSRAGGSGSGELF
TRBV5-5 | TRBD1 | ASSSHYSQGSNQPQH
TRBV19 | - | ASTEGFNTEAF
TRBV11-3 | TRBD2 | ASSPPGGSAGELF
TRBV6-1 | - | ASSALLARY
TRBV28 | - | ASSQRASSYEQY
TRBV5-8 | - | ASSLERGASTDTQY
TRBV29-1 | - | SAGREGTEAF
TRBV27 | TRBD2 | ASSLSGGPNEQY
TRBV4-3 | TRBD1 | ASSQDERGPYGYT
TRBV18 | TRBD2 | ASSTLAGSTDTQY
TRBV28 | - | ASSLGNYRVPYEQY
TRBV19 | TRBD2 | ASSIVGGAYEQY
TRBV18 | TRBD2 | ASSPSVAGGLSYNEQF
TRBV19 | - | ASSQQQGGTYEQY
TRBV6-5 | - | ASSLTDGAFEAF
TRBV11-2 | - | ASSAGVSGEQY
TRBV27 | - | ASSLGRNYGYT
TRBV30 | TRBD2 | ASSGLVYNEQF
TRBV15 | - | ATSTGGTVMSHEQY
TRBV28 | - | ASRTGPRDEKLF
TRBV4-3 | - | ASSQEGTANEKLF
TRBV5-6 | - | ASSLVWGNTGELF
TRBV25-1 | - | ASSEFDQAGYT
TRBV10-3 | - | ASSYRQRGTDTQY
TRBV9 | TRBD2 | ASSVTSGRSDEQF
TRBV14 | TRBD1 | ASSPRGFYNEQF
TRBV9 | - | ASSAQDTRGNEQF